This T cell receptor (beta chain) comes out of a study of blood T cell repertoires in COVID-19. Across the whole study: Nucleic acid was either cDNA or gDNA, and it came from T cells, B-cell-depleted T cells, or PBMCs.

V lost 5 bases and J lost 5, with 18 bases in between. Germline loops: CDR1 SGHNT, CDR2 YENEEA. There are 15 residues in the CDR3. Original analysis: Nucleated cell counts were estimated from reference gene primer amplification. Produced via immunoSEQ multiplex PCR; TCRdb's table is partial and in-frame only. The V and J calls and the clone size are those of that table, but D and trimming were determined from the DNA. This table holds more than 65,000 clones, 60% to 80% found once. The V call is TRBV11-3, the J call TRBJ2-5; possibly TRBD2 for D (5 bases). The origin of this receptor is a human donor in a cohort sampled during active COVID-19. The material sequenced was peripheral blood. CDR3 in amino acids: CASSPGVRERETQYF. As DNA, the CDR3 is TGTGCCAGCAGCCCCGGTGTCCGGGAACGGGAGACCCAGTACTTC.